These 2 T cell receptor beta chains were sequenced from one sample in a study of cytomegalovirus exposure and HLA in healthy donors. Primers included in the PCR were 60 Vbeta and 13 Jbeta primers. Produced via immunoSEQ multiplex PCR; TCRdb's table is partial and in-frame only. The data show 110,000 or so clones, about 64% seen once. Sequencing was done on a sample of PBMCs. All receptors come from a man aged 18-30 years in good health and CMV-seropositive.

The CDR3 reads CASSLPRDFGPYEQYV. The CDR3 DNA is TGTGCCAGCAGCTTACCCAGGGACTTTGGCCCCTACGAGCAGTACGTC. The V gene is TRBV7-3, the J gene TRBJ2-7, with D tentatively TRBD2 (6 bases). CDR1 and CDR2 from the germline V gene are SGHTA and FQGTGA. The CDR3 length is 16 residues. V lost 2 bases and J 2 bases, leaving 16 bases between the germline ends.

V and J are TRBV18 and TRBJ2-5; D might be TRBD2 (6 bases). Germline V gene lookup returns CDR1 KGHSH and CDR2 LQKENI. This CDR3 comprises 17 residues. V was trimmed by 0 bases and J by 5 bases, leaving 19 bases between them. The CDR3 loop reads CASSPPGVRGLRETQYF. Here the CDR3 DNA reads TGTGCCAGCTCACCACCCGGAGTCCGTGGACTACGGGAGACCCAGTACTTC.